The present entry profiles one TCR beta chain with its context. The sample comes from a study of blood T cell repertoires in COVID-19. Across the study: Samples taken during acute and convalescent COVID-19 were collected in the United States, Italy and Spain. From T cells, B-cell-depleted T cells, or PBMCs came the material, which was cDNA or gDNA.

Original handling: Scientists estimated how many nucleated cells there were by amplifying reference gene primers. Sequencing used immunoSEQ multiplex PCR; TCRdb keeps in-frame clones, though not all of them. The D gene and trimming were derived from the DNA, and the V and J assignments and clone size from that table. Of approximately 240,000 clones listed, 65% to 85% are singletons. Trimming pared 1 base from V and 3 bases from J, leaving 6 bases between. Germline values: CDR1 LNHDA, CDR2 SQIVND (reference sequence). The CDR3 is 13 amino acids. The sequence derives from a woman aged 35 to 49 with active or convalescent COVID-19. The sample consisted of peripheral blood. The rearrangement joins TRBV19 to TRBJ2-5; a weak D match, TRBD2 (6 bases). In DNA form, the CDR3 reads TGTGCCAGTAGTATAGGGGGGGAAGAGACCCAGTACTTC. Its translation is CASSIGGEETQYF.